The sequence of this T cell receptor beta chain was determined in a study of CD8+CD57+ T cells in acquired aplastic anemia. Broader study findings: Between the patient and control groups, CD8+ Simpson's diversity did not differ significantly.

A note on this clonotype: Its specificity is not known.

Using genomic DNA as the template, TCR beta VDJ and CDR3 profiling was carried out. TCRdb reprocessed the reads with MiXCR, giving one entry per CDR3 protein. The sample shows 200,000 to 250,000 distinct CDR3 sequences, 34% of them seen only once. The CDR3 is made up of 13 amino acids. CDR1 and CDR2 (germline): SQVTM, ANQGSEA. Losses at the gene ends were 4 bases for V and 3 bases for J; bases not matched to a gene: 1. This TCR came from a human donor in good health, serving as a control. The sequenced material came from sorted CD4+, CD8+, or CD8+CD57+ T cells (not recorded which) from PBMCs. V gene TRBV29-1 combines with J gene TRBJ2-3; 10 bases align to TRBD1. CDR3 coding DNA: TGCAGCGTTGGGGGACAGGGGACAGATACGCAGTATTTT. Translating it yields CSVGGQGTDTQYF.